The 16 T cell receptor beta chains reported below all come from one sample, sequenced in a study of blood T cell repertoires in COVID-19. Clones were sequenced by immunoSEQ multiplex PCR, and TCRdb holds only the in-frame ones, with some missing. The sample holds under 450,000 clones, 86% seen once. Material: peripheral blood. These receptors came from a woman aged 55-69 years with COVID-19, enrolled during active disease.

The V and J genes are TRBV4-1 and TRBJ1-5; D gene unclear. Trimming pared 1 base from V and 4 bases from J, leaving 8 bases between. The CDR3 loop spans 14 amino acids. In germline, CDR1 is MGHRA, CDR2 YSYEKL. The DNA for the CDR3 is TGCGCCAGCAGCCAAGCTGGCGGTAATCAGCCCCAGCATTTT. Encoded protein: CASSQAGGNQPQHF.

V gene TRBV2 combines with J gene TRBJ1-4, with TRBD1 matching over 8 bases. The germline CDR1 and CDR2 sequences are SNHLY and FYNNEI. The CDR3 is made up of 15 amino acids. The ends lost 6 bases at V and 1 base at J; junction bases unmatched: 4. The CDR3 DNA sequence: TGTGCCAGCAGAAGACAGGGGATAACTAATGAAAAACTGTTTTTT. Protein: CASRRQGITNEKLFF.

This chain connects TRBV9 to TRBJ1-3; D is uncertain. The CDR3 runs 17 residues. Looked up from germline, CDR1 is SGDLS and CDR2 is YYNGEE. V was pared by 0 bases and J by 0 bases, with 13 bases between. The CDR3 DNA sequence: TGTGCCAGCAGCGTAGCTTGGAAGCGTAACTCTGGAAACACCATATATTTT. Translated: CASSVAWKRNSGNTIYF.

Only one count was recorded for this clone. CDR3 in amino acids: CASRLAWRVVTDTQYF. The CDR3 DNA follows: TGTGCAAGTCGCTTAGCGTGGAGAGTCGTCACAGATACGCAGTATTTT. The J gene is TRBJ2-3, the V gene TRBV12-2; the DNA was not compared with TRBD2, the D call given in the table. TRBV12-2 is given as a pseudogene. There are 16 residues in the CDR3.

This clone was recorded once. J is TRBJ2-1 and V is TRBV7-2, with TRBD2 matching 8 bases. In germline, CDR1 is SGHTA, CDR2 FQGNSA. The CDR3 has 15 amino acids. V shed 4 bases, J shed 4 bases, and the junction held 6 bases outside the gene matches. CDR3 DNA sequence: TGTGCCAGCAGCTACGGGACTAGTTCTTACAATGAGCAGTTCTTC. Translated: CASSYGTSSYNEQFF.

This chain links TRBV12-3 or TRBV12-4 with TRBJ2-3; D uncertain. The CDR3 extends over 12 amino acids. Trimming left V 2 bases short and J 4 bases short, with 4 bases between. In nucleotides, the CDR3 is TGTGCCAGCAGTTTAAACTCAGATACGCAGTATTTT. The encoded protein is CASSLNSDTQYF.

The CDR3 spells CASSYGGLYGYTF. The CDR3 nucleotides are TGTGCCAGCAGTTACGGGGGCCTCTATGGCTACACCTTC. J is TRBJ1-2 and V is TRBV6-5, with a tentative D call TRBD1 (6 bases). V was pared by 2 bases and J by 4 bases, with 8 bases between. The CDR3 runs to 13 residues. Per germline, CDR1 MNHEY and CDR2 SVGAGI.

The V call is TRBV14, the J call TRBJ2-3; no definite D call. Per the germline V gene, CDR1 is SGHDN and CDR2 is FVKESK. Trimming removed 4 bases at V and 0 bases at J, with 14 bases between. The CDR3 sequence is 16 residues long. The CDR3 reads CASSPRNYRSTDTQYF. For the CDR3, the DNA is TGTGCCAGCAGCCCCCGGAACTATCGTAGCACAGATACGCAGTATTTT.

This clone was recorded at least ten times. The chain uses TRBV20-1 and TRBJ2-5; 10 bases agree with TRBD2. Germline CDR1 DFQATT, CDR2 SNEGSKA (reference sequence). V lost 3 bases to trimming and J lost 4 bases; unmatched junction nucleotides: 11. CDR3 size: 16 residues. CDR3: CSASGEGGLASETQYF. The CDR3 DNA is TGCAGTGCTAGTGGAGAGGGGGGACTAGCGTCAGAGACCCAGTACTTC.

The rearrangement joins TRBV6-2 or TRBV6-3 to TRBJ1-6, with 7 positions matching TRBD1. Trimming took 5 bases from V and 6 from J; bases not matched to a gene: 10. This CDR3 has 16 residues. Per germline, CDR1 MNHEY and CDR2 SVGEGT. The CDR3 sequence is CASSTTGLGANSPLHF. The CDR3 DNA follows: TGTGCCAGCAGTACGACAGGGTTGGGCGCTAATTCACCCCTCCACTTT.

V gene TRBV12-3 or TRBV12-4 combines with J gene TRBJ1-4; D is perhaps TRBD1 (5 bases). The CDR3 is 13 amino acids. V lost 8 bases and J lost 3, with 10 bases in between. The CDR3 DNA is TGTGCCAGCGGAACAGGTTCTAATGAAAAACTGTTTTTT. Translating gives CASGTGSNEKLFF.

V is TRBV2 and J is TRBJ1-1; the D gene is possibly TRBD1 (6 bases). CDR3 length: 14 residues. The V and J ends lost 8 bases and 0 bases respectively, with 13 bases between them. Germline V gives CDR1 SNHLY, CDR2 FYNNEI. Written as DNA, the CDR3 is TGTGCCAGCGGGGGCAGCTTTTTGAACACTGAAGCTTTCTTT. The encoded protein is CASGGSFLNTEAFF.

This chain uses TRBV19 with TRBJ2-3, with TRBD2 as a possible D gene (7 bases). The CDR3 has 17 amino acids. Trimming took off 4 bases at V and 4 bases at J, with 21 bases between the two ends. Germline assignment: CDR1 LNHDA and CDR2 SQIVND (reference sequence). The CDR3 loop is CASSTFHRGATADTQYF. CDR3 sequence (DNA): TGTGCCAGTAGTACCTTCCACCGGGGGGCCACGGCAGATACGCAGTATTTT. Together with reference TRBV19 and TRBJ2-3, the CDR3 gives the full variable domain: DGGITQSPKYLFRKEGQNVTLSCEQNLNHDAMYWYRQDPGQGLRLIYYSQIVNDFQKGDIAEGYSVSREKKESFPLTVTSAQKNPTAFYLCASSTFHRGATADTQYFGPGTRLTVL.

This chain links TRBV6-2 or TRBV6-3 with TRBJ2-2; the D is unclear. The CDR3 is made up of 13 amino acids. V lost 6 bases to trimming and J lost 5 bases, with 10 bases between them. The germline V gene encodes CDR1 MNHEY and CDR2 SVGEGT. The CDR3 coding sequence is TGTGCCAGCAGCAAAGACTGGACCGGGGAGCTGTTTTTT. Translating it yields CASSKDWTGELFF.

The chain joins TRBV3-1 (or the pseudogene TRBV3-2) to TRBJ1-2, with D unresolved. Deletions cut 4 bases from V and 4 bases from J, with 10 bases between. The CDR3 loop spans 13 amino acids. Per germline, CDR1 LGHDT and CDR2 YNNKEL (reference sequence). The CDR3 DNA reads TGTGCCAGCAGCCCCGGGTCTTCCTATGGCTACACCTTC. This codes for CASSPGSSYGYTF.

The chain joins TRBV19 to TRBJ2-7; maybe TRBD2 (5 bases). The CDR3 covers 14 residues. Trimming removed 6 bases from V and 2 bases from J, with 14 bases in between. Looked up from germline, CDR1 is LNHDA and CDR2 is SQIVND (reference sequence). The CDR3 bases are TGTGCCAGTAGCGCCCAAGGGAGTGCCTACGAGCAGTACTTC. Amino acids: CASSAQGSAYEQYF.